This record covers a single TCR beta chain. Its antigen is currently not known. There are no base qualities to consult, and no much larger clone falls within one base. Preparation of the library involved the immunoSEQ multiplex PCR assay. A mixture of 60 forward primers for TCR Vbeta segments and 13 reverse primers for TCR Jbeta segments was used in the multiplex PCR. Amplification of the CDR3 region of rearranged TCR beta genes was performed with a multiplex PCR assay on genomic DNA. On the Illumina HiSeq System, the amplified TCR beta libraries were sequenced as 87-base-pair reads. Concerning the study's data processing: In a later analysis, tens of millions of unique TCR beta chains were counted across the roughly 670 repertoires, and about 10 million of these chains were shared by at least two donors. Raw reads were error-corrected and collapsed into unique sequences with a nearest-neighbor algorithm that merged closely related sequences to remove PCR and sequencing errors. V, D and J gene segments were assigned by aligning CDR3 sequences to IMGT reference sequences. Each retained sequence needed at least a six-nucleotide match to both a V gene segment and a J gene segment. A rearrangement was called productive if the CDR3 had no stop codons and remained in frame with V and J, and every other rearrangement was called non-productive. CDR3 was defined by IMGT convention, running from the second conserved V-encoded cysteine to the conserved J-encoded phenylalanine. Sequences without an unambiguous match to a single V gene segment were excluded from the earlier analysis of a few hundred of the donors. An earlier analysis of a few hundred of the donors classified V segments as functional when productive rearrangements were above 56.7% and as segregating when the standard deviation between donors was above 5%. To diagnose cytomegalovirus status from the catalog of TCR beta chain sequences, a statistical classification framework was built. A later analysis assigned V and J genes by comparing TCR nucleotide sequences with IMGT/GENE-DB human TR gene sequences. In a later analysis, CDR3 sequences and most-parsimonious VDJ recombination scenarios were assigned using the TCRdist pipeline. A later analysis defined each TCR beta chain by its CDR3 amino acid sequence plus V-gene family, and excluded reads lacking a unique V-gene family. To address suspected cross-contamination and a sequencing artifact, a later analysis removed 592 highly shared, low-generation-probability nucleotide sequences. For each public chain, a later analysis derived a clonal expansion index from normalized ranks of inferred template counts within each repertoire. A later analysis computed generation probabilities with a VDJ recombination model fitted to out-of-frame rearrangements, and checked the results against IGoR. In a later analysis, hypergeometric tests were used to score TCR-TCR, TCR-HLA and TCR-CMV co-occurrence, with a repertoire-size bias correction applied to TCR pairs. A later analysis estimated false discovery rates by permuting HLA or CMV assignments 20 times. A later analysis grouped co-occurring TCRs with DBSCAN, adding TCRdist sequence similarity when clustering within HLA-allele-positive subsets. Co-occurrence clustering excluded repertoires with fewer than 30,000 or more than 120,000 public chains, plus five with anomalous nucleotide sharing. In its TCRdb copy, this immuneACCESS table keeps in-frame sequences only and misses some clones. Where compared with another copy, unresolved V genes explain less than half of these, and the others have no known cause. D and trimming were read from the DNA, whereas the V and J calls and clone size are those reported in that table. The table for this sample lists 140,000 to 150,000 clones; 78% of them were counted only once. The ten largest make up about 3% of the sample.

The data originate from a study of cytomegalovirus exposure and HLA in healthy donors (dated by TCRdb to 2016 to 2017). Study-level background: An earlier analysis of approximately 640 of the donors reported approximately 300 Gb of sequence data and some 120 million unique TCR beta sequences from roughly 200 million T cells. About 300 gigabases of sequencing data and around 85 million unique TCR sequences made up an early release that covered approximately 620 HLA-typed donors. Of the roughly 410 genotyped donors, 75% to 85% were placed in the genetic ancestry cluster associated with self-reported Caucasian donors. The study aimed to test whether cataloging public T cell receptors could reveal signatures of past pathogen exposure. Using immunosequencing, the study profiled T cell repertoires from around 670 subjects and related those repertoires to cytomegalovirus serostatus. A separate validation cohort of 100 to 150 different subjects was used in addition to the 666-subject first cohort. To predict cytomegalovirus infection status, the study combined high-throughput TCR immunosequencing, statistical association of individual TCRs with disease status, and machine learning. A later analysis re-analyzed previously published TCR beta repertoires from roughly 690 donors and added high-resolution HLA genotyping to study TCR occurrence patterns. Rather than using new phenotypic data, the later analysis identified candidate immune exposures from TCR beta sequences and from how often those sequences occurred across donors. In an earlier analysis of several hundred of the donors, high-throughput TCR beta sequencing was used to judge whether each TCR beta V gene segment behaved as functional or pseudogenic. Alongside the repertoire data, information on donor age, sex, ethnicity and CMV serostatus was compiled. A later genetic analysis took genome-wide SNP genotypes for about three fifths of the 666 donors and used that subset as a discovery cohort. All discovery cohort repertoires had been generated using a single sequencing platform. HLA typing covered class I and class II loci at four-digit resolution. The number of typed donors differed by locus: about 620-640 for A, B, C, DRB1 and DQB1; 500 to 550 for DQA1; 600 to 610 for DPA1; and around 490 for DPB1. Roughly five DR-DQ haplotypes were treated as single units for association and clustering because of strong linkage in the cohort. Across some 400 genotyped donors of the cohort, an average of approximately 200,000 unique TCR beta nucleotide sequences per donor were sequenced, and 15% to 20% of those sequences were non-productive. Here is what the overall study found, with its caveats: Most TCR sequences were seen in very few donors, while some public TCRs were found in many individuals. The authors suggested that the approach could potentially be extended to other disease states and immunological phenotypes. Because counts were too low, approximately 15 rarely observed V segments, including chromosome 9 orphons, were excluded from the earlier analysis of fewer than 650 of the donors. According to a later analysis, parvovirus B19, influenza, CMV and Epstein-Barr virus appeared linked to several top co-occurrence clusters. Presence/absence analyses assumed roughly uniform sequencing depth across donors, an assumption that may not hold. A later genetic analysis reported fewer N-insertions in productive TCRs among donors in an Asian-associated ancestry cluster than the roughly 700-donor mean. In a later genetic analysis, a missense DCLRE1C variant was associated with V-gene and J-gene trimming of TCR beta chains, and the association was replicated in an independent cohort. Strong co-occurrence of HLA alleles, especially DR and DQ, made assigning TCR associations to individual alleles difficult. A cluster of highly shared sequence variants was judged likely to be a technical artifact of the sequencing pipeline. According to a later analysis, most CMV-associated TCR beta chains appeared to be HLA-restricted, and the HLA associations seemed to be driven largely by CMV exposure. Because HLA typing was unavailable for some donors at each locus, only the typed subset was used in association tests. Correlated functional status among segregating V segments might reflect linkage disequilibrium, but an unknown experimental factor could not be ruled out. Compared with equally common non-associated chains, HLA-associated TCR beta chains in a later analysis were more clonally expanded and had lower generation probabilities. The study listed 164 TCR beta chains as associated with cytomegalovirus. In a later analysis, TCR association rates were found to vary across HLA loci, with the most associated TCRs seen for DRB1 alleles and the fewest for HLA-C alleles. Some IMGT-functional V segments, including TRBV6-2 and TRBV6-3, could not be distinguished by the 87-base-pair reads and were therefore excluded. This cohort had only TCR beta chains sequenced, and the lack of alpha or paired-chain data limited which features could be detected. The only immune exposure information available for the cohort was CMV serostatus. A further reported finding was that TCR beta sequences accurately predicted the HLA-A and HLA-B alleles for most subjects in the first cohort. In an earlier analysis of some 500 of the donors, most TCR beta V segments appeared in productive rearrangements about 90% or about 30% of the time, broadly matching IMGT annotations. Three of the identified cytomegalovirus-associated TCR beta chains were confirmed in vitro to be specific for cytomegalovirus antigens. Specific HLA alleles were associated with over 15,000 TCR beta sequences at a false discovery rate of 0.05 in a later analysis. In both the original and validation cohorts, the classifier was reported to diagnose cytomegalovirus status with high specificity and sensitivity.

The cohort consisted of 600 or so healthy bone marrow donors. At the time of sampling, every cohort member was nominally healthy, though immune exposures that went unrecorded were likely present. The donor tested CMV seropositive, placing the donor among the 250 to 300 seropositive members of the cohort. A peripheral blood sample was collected from each donor, and TCR beta sequencing was performed on peripheral blood mononuclear cells. Genomic DNA was extracted from the blood cell samples with the Qiagen DNeasy Blood Extraction Kit. For this chain, trimming is 0 bases at the V end and 4 bases at the J end, and the number of junction bases without a gene match is 0. From the cysteine through the phenylalanine, the CDR3 covers 15 amino acids. The DNA shown is the 45-base CDR3, in frame from base 1. CDR1 and CDR2 are read off the germline V gene as SGHRS and YFSETQ.

The TCR sequence derives from a man aged 40-49 years in good health and CMV-seropositive. The sequenced sample was PBMCs. This receptor chain uses TRBV5-1 and TRBJ2-5; 13 central bases correspond to TRBD2. The CDR3 amino acid sequence is: CASSLGLAGGETQYF. The DNA sequence is TGCGCCAGCAGCTTGGGACTAGCGGGAGGAGAGACCCAGTACTTC.